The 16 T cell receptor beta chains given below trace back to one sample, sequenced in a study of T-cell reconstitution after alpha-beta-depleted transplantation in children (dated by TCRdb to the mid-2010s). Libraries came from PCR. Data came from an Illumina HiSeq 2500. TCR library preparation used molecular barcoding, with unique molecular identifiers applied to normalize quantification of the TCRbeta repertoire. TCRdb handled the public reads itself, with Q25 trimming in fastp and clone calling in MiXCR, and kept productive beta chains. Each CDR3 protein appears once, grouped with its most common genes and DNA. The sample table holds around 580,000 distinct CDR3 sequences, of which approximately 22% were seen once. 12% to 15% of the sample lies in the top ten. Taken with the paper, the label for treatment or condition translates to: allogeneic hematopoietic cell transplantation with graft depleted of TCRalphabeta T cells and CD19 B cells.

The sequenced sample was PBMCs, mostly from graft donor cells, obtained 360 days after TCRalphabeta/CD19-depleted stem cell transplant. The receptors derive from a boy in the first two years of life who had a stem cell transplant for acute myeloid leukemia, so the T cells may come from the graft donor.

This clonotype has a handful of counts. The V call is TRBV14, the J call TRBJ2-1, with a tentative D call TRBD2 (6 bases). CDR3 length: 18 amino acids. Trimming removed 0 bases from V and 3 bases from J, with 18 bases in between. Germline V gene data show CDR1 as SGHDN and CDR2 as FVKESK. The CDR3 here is CASSQDRSGMEGYNEQFF. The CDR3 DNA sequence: TGTGCCAGCAGCCAAGATCGGTCCGGAATGGAGGGCTACAATGAGCAGTTCTTC. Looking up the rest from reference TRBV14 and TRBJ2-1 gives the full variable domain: EAGVTQFPSHSVIEKGQTVTLRCDPISGHDNLYWYRRVMGKEIKFLLHFVKESKQDESGMPNNRFLAERTGGTYSTLKVQPAELEDSGVYFCASSQDRSGMEGYNEQFFGPGTRLTVL.

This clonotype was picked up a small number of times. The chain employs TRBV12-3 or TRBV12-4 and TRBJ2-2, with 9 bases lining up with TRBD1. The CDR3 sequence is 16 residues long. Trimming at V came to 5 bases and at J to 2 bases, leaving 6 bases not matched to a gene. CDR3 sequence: CASSRQGESNTGELFF. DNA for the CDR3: TGTGCCAGCAGTCGACAGGGGGAATCAAACACCGGGGAGCTGTTTTTT.

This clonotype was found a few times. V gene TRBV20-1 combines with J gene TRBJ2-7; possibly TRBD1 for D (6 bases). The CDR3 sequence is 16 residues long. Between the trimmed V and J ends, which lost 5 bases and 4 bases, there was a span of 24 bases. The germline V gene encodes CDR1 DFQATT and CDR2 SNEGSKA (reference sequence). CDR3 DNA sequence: TGCAGTGCTTCTCCCCGATCCCCAGGGGCAAAATACGAGCAGTACTTC. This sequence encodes CSASPRSPGAKYEQYF.

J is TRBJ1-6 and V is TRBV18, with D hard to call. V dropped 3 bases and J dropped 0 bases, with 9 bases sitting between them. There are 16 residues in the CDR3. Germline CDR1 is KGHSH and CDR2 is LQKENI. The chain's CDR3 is CASSPSSSSYNSPLHF. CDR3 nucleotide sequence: TGTGCCAGCTCACCCTCTTCAAGCTCCTATAATTCACCCCTCCACTTT.

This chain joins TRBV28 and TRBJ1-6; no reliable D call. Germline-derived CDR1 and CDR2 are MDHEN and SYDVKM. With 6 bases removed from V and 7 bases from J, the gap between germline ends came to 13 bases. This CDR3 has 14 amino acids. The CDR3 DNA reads TGTGCCAGCAGCCCCTACAGACGAAATTCACCCCTCCACTTT. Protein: CASSPYRRNSPLHF.

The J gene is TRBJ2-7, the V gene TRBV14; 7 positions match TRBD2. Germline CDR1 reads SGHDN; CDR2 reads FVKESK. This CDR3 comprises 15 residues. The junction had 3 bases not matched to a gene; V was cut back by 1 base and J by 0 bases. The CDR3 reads CASSQAGGISYEQYF. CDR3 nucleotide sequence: TGTGCCAGCAGCCAAGCCGGGGGGATCTCCTACGAGCAGTACTTC.

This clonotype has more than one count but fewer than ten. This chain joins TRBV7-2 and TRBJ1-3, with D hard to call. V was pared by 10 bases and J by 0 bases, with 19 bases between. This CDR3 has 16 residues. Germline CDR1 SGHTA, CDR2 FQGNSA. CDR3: CATTARRTVSGNTIYF. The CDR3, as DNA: TGTGCCACCACGGCCCGGCGGACTGTCTCTGGAAACACCATATATTTT.

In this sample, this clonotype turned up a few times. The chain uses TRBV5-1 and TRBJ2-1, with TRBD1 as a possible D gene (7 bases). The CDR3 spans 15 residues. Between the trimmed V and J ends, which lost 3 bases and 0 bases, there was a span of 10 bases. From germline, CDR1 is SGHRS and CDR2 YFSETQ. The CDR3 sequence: CASSSQGGSYNEQFF. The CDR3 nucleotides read TGCGCCAGCAGCTCCCAGGGGGGCTCCTACAATGAGCAGTTCTTC.

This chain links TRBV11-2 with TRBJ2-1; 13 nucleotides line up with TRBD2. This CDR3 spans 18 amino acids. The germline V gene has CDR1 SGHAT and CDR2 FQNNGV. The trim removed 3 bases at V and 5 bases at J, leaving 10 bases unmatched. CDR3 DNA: TGTGCCAGCAGCTTCAGACTAGCGGGGGGAGGTGCGGACAATGAGCAGTTCTTC. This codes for CASSFRLAGGGADNEQFF.

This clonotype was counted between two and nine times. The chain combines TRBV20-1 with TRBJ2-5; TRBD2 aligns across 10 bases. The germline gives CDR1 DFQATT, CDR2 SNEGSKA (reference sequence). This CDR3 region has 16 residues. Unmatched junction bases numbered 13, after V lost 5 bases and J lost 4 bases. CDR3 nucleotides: TGCAGTGCTCCGGGAAAGACGCGACTAGCGGGAGAGACCCAGTACTTC. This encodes CSAPGKTRLAGETQYF.

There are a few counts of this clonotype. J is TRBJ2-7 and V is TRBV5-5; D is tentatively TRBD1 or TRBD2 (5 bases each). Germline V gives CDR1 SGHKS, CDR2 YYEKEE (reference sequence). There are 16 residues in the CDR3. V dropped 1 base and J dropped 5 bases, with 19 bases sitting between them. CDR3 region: CASSLSGRSGDHEQYV. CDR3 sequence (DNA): TGTGCCAGCAGCTTGTCCGGTAGATCTGGGGACCACGAGCAGTACGTC.

In nucleotides, the CDR3 is TGTGCCAGCGGAGCCGGGACAGGGCTCCACGAGCAGTACGTC. Residues: CASGAGTGLHEQYV. The rearrangement joins TRBV25-1 to TRBJ2-7; 9 nucleotides agree with TRBD1. The V gene end was trimmed by 8 bases and the J gene end by 5 bases; junction bases not matched to a gene: 10. Germline values: CDR1 MGHDK, CDR2 SYGVNS. CDR3 length equals 14 residues.

The CDR3: CASSVGPSLAYEQYF. The CDR3 coding sequence is TGTGCCAGCAGCGTAGGGCCATCTCTTGCCTACGAGCAGTACTTC. This rearrangement joins TRBV9 to TRBJ2-7; D gene unclear. The CDR3 sequence is 15 residues long. CDR1 and CDR2 (germline): SGDLS, YYNGEE. V was clipped by 0 bases and J by 2 bases, with 12 bases between them.

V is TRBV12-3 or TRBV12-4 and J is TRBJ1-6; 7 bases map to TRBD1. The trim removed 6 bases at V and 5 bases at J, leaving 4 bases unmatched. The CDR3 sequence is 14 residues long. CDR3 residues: CASRLQGNNSPLHF. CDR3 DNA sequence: TGTGCCAGCAGATTACAGGGGAATAATTCACCCCTCCACTTT.

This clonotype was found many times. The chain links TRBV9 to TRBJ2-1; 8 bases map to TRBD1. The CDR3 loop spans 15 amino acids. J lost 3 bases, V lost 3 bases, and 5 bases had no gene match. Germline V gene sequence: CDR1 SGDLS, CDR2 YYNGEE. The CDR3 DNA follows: TGTGCCAGCAGCGGGGGACAGGTTTACTACAATGAGCAGTTCTTC. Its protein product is CASSGGQVYYNEQFF.

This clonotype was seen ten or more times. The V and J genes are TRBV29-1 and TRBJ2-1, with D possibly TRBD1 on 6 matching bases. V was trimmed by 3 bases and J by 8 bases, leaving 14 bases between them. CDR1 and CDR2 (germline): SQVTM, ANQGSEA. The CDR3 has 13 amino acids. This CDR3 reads CSVDGQTEDEQFF. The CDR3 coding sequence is TGCAGCGTTGACGGACAGACGGAGGATGAGCAGTTCTTC.